A selection of T cell receptor beta chains follows, all from one sample in a study of T cell clonotyping in hematopoietic cell transplantation. Using immunoSEQ multiplex PCR, the repertoire was profiled, and TCRdb retains in-frame clones only, with some absent. The data show around 7,000 clones, with approximately 94% seen just once and 1.3% held by the top ten. Material: peripheral blood mononuclear cells, obtained 30 days after allogeneic stem cell transplant. These receptors all come from a male patient aged 55 to 69 who had an allogeneic stem cell transplant from an unrelated donor, so T cells may come from the graft donor. Some clones in this sample may be carry-over from other donors' samples. CDR3s include the opening cysteine and the closing phenylalanine or tryptophan. The D gene is left open where the match is weak. Clone size appears in some rows only: once, few, many, or a class for an expanded clone.

d_call clone_size j_call v_call cdr3_aa cdr3_nt
NA NA TRBJ2-1 TRBV7-9 CASSTGAAYNEQFF TGTGCCAGCAGCACCGGGGCGGCTTACAATGAGCAGTTCTTC
TRBD1 NA TRBJ2-2 TRBV5-1 CASTTTGGYTGELFF TGCGCCAGCACCACTACAGGGGGTTATACCGGGGAGCTGTTTTTT
NA NA TRBJ2-1 TRBV7-6 CASSFQSYNEQFF TGTGCCAGCAGCTTTCAAAGTTACAATGAGCAGTTCTTC
NA NA TRBJ1-2 TRBV27 CASRYYETDGYTF TGTGCCAGCAGATATTACGAAACGGATGGCTACACCTTC
TRBD1 NA TRBJ1-5 TRBV6-5 CASRPEGAGHQPQHF TGTGCCAGCAGGCCGGAGGGGGCAGGTCATCAGCCCCAGCATTTT
TRBD1 NA TRBJ1-1 TRBV9 CASSGSGGYTEAFF TGTGCCAGCAGCGGGTCAGGGGGATACACTGAAGCTTTCTTT
NA NA TRBJ2-7 TRBV19 CASSIGAGDYEQYF TGTGCCAGTAGTATCGGGGCAGGGGACTACGAGCAGTACTTC
NA NA TRBJ1-5 TRBV21-1 CASRNCDDPGGKALSNQPQHF TGTGCCAGCAGAAACTGTGACGATCCAGGGGGCAAAGCCCTTAGCAATCAGCCCCAGCATTTT
NA NA TRBJ2-7 TRBV5-4 CASSLGIEQYF TGTGCCAGCAGCTTGGGAATCGAGCAGTACTTC
NA NA TRBJ2-7 TRBV4-2 CASSPLTRAYEQYF TGTGCCAGCAGCCCCCTAACTAGAGCCTACGAGCAGTACTTC
TRBD2 NA TRBJ2-7 TRBV6-1 CASRLSGRSYEQYF TGTGCCAGCAGACTTAGCGGGAGGTCCTACGAGCAGTACTTC
NA NA TRBJ2-7 TRBV30 CAWSVVTAGPYEQYF TGTGCCTGGAGTGTAGTTACCGCCGGGCCCTACGAGCAGTACTTC
TRBD2 once TRBJ2-7 TRBV7-9 CASSFAGGPGEQYF TGTGCCAGCAGCTTTGCGGGAGGACCAGGGGAGCAGTACTTC
NA NA TRBJ1-2 TRBV6-6 CASSSPEKGNYGYTF TGTGCCAGCAGTTCCCCCGAGAAGGGCAACTATGGCTACACCTTC
NA few TRBJ1-3 TRBV14 CASSPGHSGNTIYF TGTGCCAGCAGCCCGGGACACTCTGGAAACACCATATATTTT
NA NA TRBJ1-5 TRBV11-2 CASSPWPQHF TGTGCCAGCAGCCCCTGGCCCCAGCATTTT
TRBD1 NA TRBJ1-5 TRBV19 CASSIPDRGFNQPQHF TGTGCCAGTAGTATTCCTGACAGGGGGTTCAATCAGCCCCAGCATTTT
TRBD2 NA TRBJ2-3 TRBV7-3 CASSVGLADTQYF TGTGCCAGCAGCGTGGGACTAGCGGATACGCAGTATTTT
NA NA TRBJ2-7 TRBV27 CASSGGYEQYF TGTGCCAGCTCCGGAGGCTACGAGCAGTACTTC
NA NA TRBJ1-5 TRBV19 CASSIRSYSNQPQHF TGTGCCAGTAGTATACGTTCCTATAGCAATCAGCCCCAGCATTTT
NA NA TRBJ2-7 TRBV27 CASAPGQGSSYEQYF TGTGCCAGCGCACCGGGCCAGGGGAGTTCCTACGAGCAGTACTTC
NA NA TRBJ1-1 TRBV10-3 CAITPTGSTEAFF TGTGCCATCACCCCAACGGGAAGTACTGAAGCTTTCTTT
NA NA TRBJ1-5 TRBV28 CASSWISNQPQHF TGTGCCAGCAGTTGGATTAGCAATCAGCCCCAGCATTTT
TRBD1 NA TRBJ1-4 TRBV2 CASRETDRRREKLFF TGTGCCAGCAGGGAAACGGACAGGCGGCGTGAAAAACTGTTTTTT
TRBD2 NA TRBJ2-5 TRBV7-7 CASSLGSLAGHQETQYF TGTGCCAGCAGCTTAGGGTCCCTAGCGGGGCACCAAGAGACCCAGTACTTC
TRBD1 once TRBJ2-7 TRBV4-3 CASSQDQVVRQGALGYEQYF TGCGCCAGCAGCCAAGATCAGGTGGTGAGACAGGGGGCGCTTGGGTACGAGCAGTACTTC
TRBD2 NA TRBJ2-7 TRBV4-1 CASSQRLAGGYEQYF TGCGCCAGCAGCCAACGACTAGCGGGGGGTTACGAGCAGTACTTC
NA NA TRBJ1-4 TRBV7-9 CAAMVGATNEKLFF TGTGCTGCTATGGTGGGCGCAACTAATGAAAAACTGTTTTTT
TRBD1 once TRBJ1-5 TRBV19 CASSFLQGARQPQHF TGTGCCAGTAGTTTTCTACAGGGGGCCAGGCAGCCCCAGCATTTT
NA NA TRBJ2-3 TRBV5-1 CASTRGALGTDTQYF TGCGCCAGCACCCGAGGAGCGCTTGGGACAGATACGCAGTATTTT
NA NA TRBJ2-7 TRBV6-1 CASSDFAGAYEQYF TGTGCCAGCAGTGACTTTGCAGGGGCCTACGAGCAGTACTTC
NA NA TRBJ2-5 TRBV30 CAWKWGEQETQYF TGTGCCTGGAAATGGGGAGAACAAGAGACCCAGTACTTC
TRBD2 NA TRBJ2-7 TRBV5-1 CASCLSGSQAEQYF TGCGCCAGCTGCCTGAGCGGGAGCCAGGCCGAGCAGTACTTC
TRBD2 NA TRBJ2-5 TRBV28 CAIWGEGRPETQYF TGTGCCATCTGGGGGGAGGGCCGGCCGGAGACCCAGTACTTC
NA NA TRBJ2-7 TRBV27 CASSRPDRIYEQYF TGTGCCAGCAGCCGTCCCGACAGGATCTACGAGCAGTACTTC
NA NA TRBJ1-2 TRBV5-1 CASSLEDGANYGYTF TGCGCCAGCAGCTTAGAGGACGGGGCTAACTATGGCTACACCTTC
TRBD1 NA TRBJ1-4 TRBV6-5 CASSYSWTGEKLFF TGTGCCAGCAGTTACTCTTGGACAGGGGAAAAACTGTTTTTT
NA NA TRBJ2-3 TRBV28 CASSFLQGTDTQYF TGTGCCAGCAGTTTTTTACAGGGCACAGATACGCAGTATTTT
TRBD2 NA TRBJ2-2 TRBV19 CASSMLLAEITGELFF TGTGCCAGTAGTATGTTACTAGCGGAAATCACCGGGGAGCTGTTTTTT
NA NA TRBJ1-2 TRBV7-9 CASSFTSGYTF TGTGCCAGCAGCTTCACCAGCGGCTACACCTTC
TRBD2 NA TRBJ2-7 TRBV6-4 CASSAGTSGNEQYF TGTGCCAGCAGCGCCGGGACTAGCGGGAACGAGCAGTACTTC
TRBD2 NA TRBJ2-3 TRBV28 CASSNGLALSTDTQYF TGTGCCAGCAGTAATGGACTAGCGCTGAGCACAGATACGCAGTATTTT